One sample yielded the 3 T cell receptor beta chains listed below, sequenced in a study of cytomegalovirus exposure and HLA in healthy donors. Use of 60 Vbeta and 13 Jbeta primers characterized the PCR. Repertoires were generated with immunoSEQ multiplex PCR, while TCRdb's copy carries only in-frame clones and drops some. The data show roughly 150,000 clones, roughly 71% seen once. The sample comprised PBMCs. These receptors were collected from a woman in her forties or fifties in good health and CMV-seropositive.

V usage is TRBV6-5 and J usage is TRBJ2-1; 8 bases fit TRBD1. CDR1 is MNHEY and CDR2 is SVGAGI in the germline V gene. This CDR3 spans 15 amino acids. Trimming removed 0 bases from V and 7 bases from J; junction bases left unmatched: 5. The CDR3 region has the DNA TGTGCCAGCAGTTACTCAGGACAGGGAGTAAATGAGCAGTTCTTC. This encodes CASSYSGQGVNEQFF.

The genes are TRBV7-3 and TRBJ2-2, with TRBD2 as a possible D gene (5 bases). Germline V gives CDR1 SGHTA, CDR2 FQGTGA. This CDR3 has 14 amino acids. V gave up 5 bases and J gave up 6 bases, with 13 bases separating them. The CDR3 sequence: CASSPRGSAGELFF. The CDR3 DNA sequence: TGTGCCAGCAGCCCACGGGGAAGCGCCGGGGAGCTGTTTTTT. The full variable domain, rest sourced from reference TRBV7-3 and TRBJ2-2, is GAGVSQTPSNKVTEKGKYVELRCDPISGHTALYWYRQSLGQGPEFLIYFQGTGAADDSGLPNDRFFAVRPEGSVSTLKIQRTERGDSAVYLCASSPRGSAGELFFGEGSRLTVL.

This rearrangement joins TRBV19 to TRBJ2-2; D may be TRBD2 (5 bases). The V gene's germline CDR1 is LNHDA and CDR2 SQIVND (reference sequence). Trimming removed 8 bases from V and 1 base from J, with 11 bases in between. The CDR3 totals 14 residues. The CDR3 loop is CASGRGVNTGELFF. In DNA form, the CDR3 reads TGTGCCAGTGGTCGGGGAGTGAACACCGGGGAGCTGTTTTTT.